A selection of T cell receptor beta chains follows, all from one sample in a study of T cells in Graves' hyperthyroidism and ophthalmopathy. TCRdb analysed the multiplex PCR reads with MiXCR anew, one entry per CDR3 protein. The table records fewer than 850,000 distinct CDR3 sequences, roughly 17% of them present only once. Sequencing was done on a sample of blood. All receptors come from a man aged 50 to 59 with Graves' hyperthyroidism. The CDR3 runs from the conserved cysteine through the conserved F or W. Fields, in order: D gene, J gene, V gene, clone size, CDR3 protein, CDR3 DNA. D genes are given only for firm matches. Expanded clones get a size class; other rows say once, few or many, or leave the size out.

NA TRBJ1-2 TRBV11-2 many CASSLDPGELYGYTF TGTGCCAGCAGCTTAGATCCAGGGGAACTCTATGGCTACACCTTC
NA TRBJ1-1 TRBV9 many CASSVVGGNTEAFF TGTGCCAGCAGCGTAGTAGGGGGAAACACTGAAGCTTTCTTT
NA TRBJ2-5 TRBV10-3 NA CAISAGADETQYF TGTGCCATCAGTGCGGGGGCTGATGAGACCCAGTACTTC
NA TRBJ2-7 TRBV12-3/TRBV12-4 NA CASSFKRDKIYEQYF TGTGCCAGCAGTTTTAAGCGGGACAAGATCTACGAGCAGTACTTC
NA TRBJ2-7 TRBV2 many CASSPEPDPRLEQYF TGTGCCAGCAGTCCCGAACCGGACCCTCGCCTCGAGCAGTACTTC
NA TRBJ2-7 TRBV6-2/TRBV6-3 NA CASTQGGYPYEQYF TGTGCCAGCACCCAAGGGGGGTACCCCTACGAGCAGTACTTC
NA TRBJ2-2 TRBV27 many CASSQWAANTGELFF TGTGCCAGCTCTCAGTGGGCGGCGAACACCGGGGAGCTGTTTTTT
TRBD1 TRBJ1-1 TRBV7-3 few CASSLTGAGGRAEAFF TGTGCCAGCAGCTTAACTGGAGCAGGGGGAAGGGCTGAAGCTTTCTTT
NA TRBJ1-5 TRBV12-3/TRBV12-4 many CASSPWTDSNQPQHF TGTGCCAGCAGTCCCTGGACAGATAGCAATCAGCCCCAGCATTTT
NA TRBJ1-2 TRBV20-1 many CSARSSVNYGYTF TGCAGTGCTAGGTCATCGGTGAACTATGGCTACACCTTC
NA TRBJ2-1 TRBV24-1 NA CATSRDGSYNEQFF TGTGCCACCAGCCGGGACGGCTCCTACAATGAGCAGTTCTTC